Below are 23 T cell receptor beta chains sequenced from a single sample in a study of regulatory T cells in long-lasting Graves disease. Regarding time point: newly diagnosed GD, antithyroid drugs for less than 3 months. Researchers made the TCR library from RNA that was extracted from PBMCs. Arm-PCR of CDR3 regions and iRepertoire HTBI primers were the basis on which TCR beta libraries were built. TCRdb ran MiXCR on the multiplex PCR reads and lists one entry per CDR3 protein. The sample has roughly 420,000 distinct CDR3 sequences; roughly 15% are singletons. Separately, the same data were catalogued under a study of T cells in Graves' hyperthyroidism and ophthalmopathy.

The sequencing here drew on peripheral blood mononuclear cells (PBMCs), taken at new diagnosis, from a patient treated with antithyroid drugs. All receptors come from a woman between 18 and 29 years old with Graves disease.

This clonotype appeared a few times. In DNA, the CDR3 is TGTGCCAGCAGCTTAGGTCCAGGGAGGAACAATCAGCCCCAGCATTTT. It encodes CASSLGPGRNNQPQHF. V usage is TRBV11-2 and J usage is TRBJ1-5, with D possibly matching TRBD1 (5 bases). Trimming removed 1 base from V and 3 bases from J, with 13 bases in between. The CDR3 is 16 amino acids. In germline, CDR1 is SGHAT, CDR2 FQNNGV.

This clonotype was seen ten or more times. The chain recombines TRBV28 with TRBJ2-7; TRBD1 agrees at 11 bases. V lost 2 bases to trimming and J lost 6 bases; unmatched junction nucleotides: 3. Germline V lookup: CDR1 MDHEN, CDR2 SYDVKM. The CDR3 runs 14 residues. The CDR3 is CASSLTGTGGEQYF. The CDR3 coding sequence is TGTGCCAGCAGTTTAACCGGGACAGGGGGCGAGCAGTACTTC.

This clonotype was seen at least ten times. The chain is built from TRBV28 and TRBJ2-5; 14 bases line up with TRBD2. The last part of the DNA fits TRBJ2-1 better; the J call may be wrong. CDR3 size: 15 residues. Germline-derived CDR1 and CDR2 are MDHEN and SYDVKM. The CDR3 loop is CASRRLAGGANEQFF. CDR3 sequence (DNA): TGTGCCAGCAGAAGACTAGCGGGAGGGGCCAATGAGCAGTTCTTC.

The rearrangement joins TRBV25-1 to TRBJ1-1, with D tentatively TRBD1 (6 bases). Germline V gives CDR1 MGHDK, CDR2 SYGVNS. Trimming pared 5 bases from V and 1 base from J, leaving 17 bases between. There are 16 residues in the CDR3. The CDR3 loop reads CASSLQGGGTNTEAFF. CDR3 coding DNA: TGTGCCAGCAGTCTACAGGGCGGGGGGACGAACACTGAAGCTTTCTTT.

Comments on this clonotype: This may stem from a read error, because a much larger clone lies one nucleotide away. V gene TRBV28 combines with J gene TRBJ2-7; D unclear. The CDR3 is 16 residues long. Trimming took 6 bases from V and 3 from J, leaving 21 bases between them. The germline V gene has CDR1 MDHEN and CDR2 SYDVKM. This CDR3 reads CASRSVRTSRLYEQYF. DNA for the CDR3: TGTGCCAGCAGATCCGTCCGGACCAGCCGTCTCTACGAGCAGTACTTC.

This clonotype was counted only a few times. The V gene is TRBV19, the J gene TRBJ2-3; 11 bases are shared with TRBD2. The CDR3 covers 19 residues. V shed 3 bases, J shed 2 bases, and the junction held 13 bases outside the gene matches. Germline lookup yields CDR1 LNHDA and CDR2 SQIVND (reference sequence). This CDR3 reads CASSIGRVMGLAATDTQYF. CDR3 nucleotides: TGTGCCAGTAGTATCGGCCGGGTTATGGGACTAGCGGCCACAGATACGCAGTATTTT. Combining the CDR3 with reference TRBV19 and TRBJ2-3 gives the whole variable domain DGGITQSPKYLFRKEGQNVTLSCEQNLNHDAMYWYRQDPGQGLRLIYYSQIVNDFQKGDIAEGYSVSREKKESFPLTVTSAQKNPTAFYLCASSIGRVMGLAATDTQYFGPGTRLTVL.

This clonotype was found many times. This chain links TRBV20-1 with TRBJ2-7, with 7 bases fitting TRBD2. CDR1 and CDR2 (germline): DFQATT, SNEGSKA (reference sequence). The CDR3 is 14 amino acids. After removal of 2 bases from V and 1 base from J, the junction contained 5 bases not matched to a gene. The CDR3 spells CSARWASGSYEQYF. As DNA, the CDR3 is TGCAGTGCTAGATGGGCTAGCGGTTCCTACGAGCAGTACTTC.

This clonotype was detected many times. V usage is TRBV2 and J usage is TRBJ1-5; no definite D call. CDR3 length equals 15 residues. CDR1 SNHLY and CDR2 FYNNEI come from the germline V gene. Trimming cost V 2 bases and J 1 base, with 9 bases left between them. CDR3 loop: CASSETHGSNQPQHF. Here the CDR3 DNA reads TGTGCCAGCAGTGAAACTCATGGGAGCAATCAGCCCCAGCATTTT.

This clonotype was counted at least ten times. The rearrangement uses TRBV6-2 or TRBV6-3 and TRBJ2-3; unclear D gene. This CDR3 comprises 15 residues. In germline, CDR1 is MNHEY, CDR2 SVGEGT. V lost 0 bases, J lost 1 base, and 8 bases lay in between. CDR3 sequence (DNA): TGTGCCAGCAGTTACTCGATGGGCGGCACAGATACGCAGTATTTT. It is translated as CASSYSMGGTDTQYF.

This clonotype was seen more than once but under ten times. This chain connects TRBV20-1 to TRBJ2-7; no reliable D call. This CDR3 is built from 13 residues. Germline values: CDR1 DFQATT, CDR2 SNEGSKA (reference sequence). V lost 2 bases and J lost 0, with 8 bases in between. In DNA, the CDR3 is TGCAGTGCTAGATATAGAGACTCCTACGAGCAGTACTTC. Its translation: CSARYRDSYEQYF.

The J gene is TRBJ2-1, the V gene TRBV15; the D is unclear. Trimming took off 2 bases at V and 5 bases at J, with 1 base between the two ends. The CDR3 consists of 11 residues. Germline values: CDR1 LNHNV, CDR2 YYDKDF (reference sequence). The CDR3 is CATSRNNEQFF. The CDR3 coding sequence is TGTGCCACCAGCAGAAACAATGAGCAGTTCTTC.

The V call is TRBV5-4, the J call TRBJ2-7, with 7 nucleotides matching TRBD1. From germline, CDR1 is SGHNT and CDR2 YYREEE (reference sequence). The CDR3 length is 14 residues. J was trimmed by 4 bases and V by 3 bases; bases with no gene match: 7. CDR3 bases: TGTGCCAGCAGCTCCGACCTGACAGGGTACGAGCAGTACTTC. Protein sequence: CASSSDLTGYEQYF. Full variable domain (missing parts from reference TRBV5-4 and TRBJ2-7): ETGVTQSPTHLIKTRGQQVTLRCSSQSGHNTVSWYQQALGQGPQFIFQYYREEENGRGNFPPRFSGLQFPNYSSELNVNALELDDSALYLCASSSDLTGYEQYFGPGTRLTVT.

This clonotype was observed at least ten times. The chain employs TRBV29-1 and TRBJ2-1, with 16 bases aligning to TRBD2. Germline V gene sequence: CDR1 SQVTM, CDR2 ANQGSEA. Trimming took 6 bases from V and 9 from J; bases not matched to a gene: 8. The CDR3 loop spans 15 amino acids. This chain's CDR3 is CSVAGTSGRVGEQFF. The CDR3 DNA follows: TGCAGCGTCGCCGGGACTAGCGGGAGGGTCGGTGAGCAGTTCTTC.

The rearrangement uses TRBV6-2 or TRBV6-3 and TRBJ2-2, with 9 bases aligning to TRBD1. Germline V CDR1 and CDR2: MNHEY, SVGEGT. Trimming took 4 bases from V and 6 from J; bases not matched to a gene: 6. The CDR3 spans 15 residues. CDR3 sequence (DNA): TGTGCCAGCAGTTGGGGACAGGGCGTCGCCGGGGAGCTGTTTTTT. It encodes CASSWGQGVAGELFF.

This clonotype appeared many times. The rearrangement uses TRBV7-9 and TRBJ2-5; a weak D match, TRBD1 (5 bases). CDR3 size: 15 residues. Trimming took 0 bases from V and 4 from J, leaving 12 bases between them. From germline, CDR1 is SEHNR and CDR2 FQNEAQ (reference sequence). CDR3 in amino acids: CASSLAQGSRETQYF. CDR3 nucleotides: TGTGCCAGCAGCTTAGCTCAGGGTTCAAGAGAGACCCAGTACTTC.

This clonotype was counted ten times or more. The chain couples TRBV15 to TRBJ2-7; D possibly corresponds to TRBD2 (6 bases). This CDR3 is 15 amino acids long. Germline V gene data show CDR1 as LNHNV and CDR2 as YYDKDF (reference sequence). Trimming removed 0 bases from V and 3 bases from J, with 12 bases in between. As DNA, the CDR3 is TGTGCCACCAGCAGAGATGTAGCGGAAGTCTACGAGCAGTACTTC. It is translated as CATSRDVAEVYEQYF.

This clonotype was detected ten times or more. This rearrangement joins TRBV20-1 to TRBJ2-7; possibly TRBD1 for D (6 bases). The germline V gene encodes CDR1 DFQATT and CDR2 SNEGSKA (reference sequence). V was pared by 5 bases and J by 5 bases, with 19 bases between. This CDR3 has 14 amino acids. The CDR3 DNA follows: TGCAGTGCTTGTCGCTCCCAGGGGACCAACGAGCAGTACTTC. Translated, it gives CSACRSQGTNEQYF.

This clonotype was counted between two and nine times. DNA for the CDR3: TGTGCCAGCAGCCGTGGACTGACTGTATCCTACGAGCAGTACTTC. As protein: CASSRGLTVSYEQYF. V is TRBV3-1 and J is TRBJ2-7; weak D call: TRBD2 (5 bases). V was shortened by 4 bases and J by 1 base, with 14 bases between the two germline ends. Germline CDR1 LGHDT, CDR2 YNNKEL (reference sequence). This CDR3 has 15 residues.

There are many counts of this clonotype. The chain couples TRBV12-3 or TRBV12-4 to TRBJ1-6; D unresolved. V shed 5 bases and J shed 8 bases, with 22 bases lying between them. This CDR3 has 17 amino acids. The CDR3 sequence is CASSRAPGAIRDSPLHF. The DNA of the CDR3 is TGTGCCAGCAGTCGGGCACCTGGAGCCATTAGGGATTCACCCCTCCACTTT.

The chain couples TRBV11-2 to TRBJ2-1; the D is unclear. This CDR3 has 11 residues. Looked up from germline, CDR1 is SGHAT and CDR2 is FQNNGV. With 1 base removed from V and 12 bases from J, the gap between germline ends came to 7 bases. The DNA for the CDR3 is TGTGCCAGCAGCTTAGGCGTGGGGCAGTTCTTC. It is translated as CASSLGVGQFF.

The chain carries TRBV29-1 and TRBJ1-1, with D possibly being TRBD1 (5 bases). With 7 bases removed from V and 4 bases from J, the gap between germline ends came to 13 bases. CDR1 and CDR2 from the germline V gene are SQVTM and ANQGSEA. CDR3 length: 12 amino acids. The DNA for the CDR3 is TGCAGCGCAACTTTGGGGGGCACTGAAGCTTTCTTT. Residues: CSATLGGTEAFF.

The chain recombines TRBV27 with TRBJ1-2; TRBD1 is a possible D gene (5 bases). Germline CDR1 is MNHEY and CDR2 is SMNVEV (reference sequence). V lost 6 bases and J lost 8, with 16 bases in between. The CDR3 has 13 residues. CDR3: CASRTGGGEGYTF. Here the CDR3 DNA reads TGTGCCAGCAGAACGGGGGGAGGGGAAGGCTACACCTTC.

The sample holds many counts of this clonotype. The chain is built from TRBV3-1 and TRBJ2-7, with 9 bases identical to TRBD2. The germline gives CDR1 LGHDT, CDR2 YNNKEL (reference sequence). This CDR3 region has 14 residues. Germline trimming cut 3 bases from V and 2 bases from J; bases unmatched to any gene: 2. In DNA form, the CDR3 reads TGTGCCAGCAGCCAGTTAGCGGGAGCCTACGAGCAGTACTTC. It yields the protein CASSQLAGAYEQYF.